This T cell receptor (beta chain) was retrieved from a study of blood T cell repertoires in COVID-19. Study-wide background: The analysed material was cDNA or gDNA that came from T cells, B-cell-depleted T cells, or PBMCs.

The CDR3 is 18 residues long. Trimming took 1 base from V and 0 from J, leaving 18 bases between them. From germline, CDR1 is MDHEN and CDR2 SYDVKM. Recruits, aged roughly 18 to 100 years, lived in 24 US areas. The recovered donors of Cohort 3 showed two negative PCRs, clearance, or symptom resolution. TCRdb's table, derived via immunoSEQ multiplex PCR, lists solely in-frame clones and lacks some. This table has 250,000 or so clones, 84% appearing once. Input material: PBMCs or T cells enriched from blood (not recorded which). This receptor was taken from a man over 45 who had recovered from COVID-19. This chain connects TRBV28 to TRBJ1-2; no clear D. The CDR3 DNA reads TGTGCCAGCAGTTTATTTTTCCCTGGTGGGAGGGCTAACTATGGCTACACCTTC. Protein product: CASSLFFPGGRANYGYTF.